A single sample gave rise to the 5 T cell receptor beta chains below, sequenced in a study of blood T cell repertoires in COVID-19. Produced via immunoSEQ multiplex PCR; TCRdb's table is partial and in-frame only. This table has 81,000 or so clones, over 75% appearing once. The sequenced material came from peripheral blood. The receptors come from a man aged 50 or older with COVID-19, enrolled during active disease.

This clone was observed a few times. The chain uses TRBV2 and TRBJ1-1; D remains unclear. V gave up 3 bases and J gave up 3 bases, with 8 bases separating them. The CDR3 is 13 amino acids. In germline, CDR1 is SNHLY, CDR2 FYNNEI. The CDR3 here is CASSDFRDTEAFF. CDR3 in DNA: TGTGCCAGCAGTGACTTTAGAGACACTGAAGCTTTCTTT.

This clone was observed a single time. V and J are TRBV6-1 and TRBJ2-1; tentative D call: TRBD2 (6 bases). Trimming took off 3 bases at V and 5 bases at J, with 17 bases between the two ends. The CDR3 runs to 16 residues. The germline V gene encodes CDR1 MNHNS and CDR2 SASEGT. The CDR3 here is CASSDTGVGRDNEQFF. As DNA, the CDR3 is TGTGCCAGCAGTGATACGGGGGTCGGAAGGGACAATGAGCAGTTCTTC.

The rearrangement joins TRBV6-5 to TRBJ2-2; D perhaps matches TRBD2 (6 bases). The CDR3 runs 14 residues. Germline assignment: CDR1 MNHEY and CDR2 SVGAGI. The V gene lost 6 bases and the J gene lost 4 bases, with 12 bases spanning the gap. The CDR3 sequence: CASRRDPITGELFF. Here the CDR3 DNA reads TGTGCCAGCAGGCGGGACCCCATCACCGGGGAGCTGTTTTTT.

The J gene is TRBJ1-2, the V gene TRBV7-2; TRBD1 matches 9 bases. Germline V gives CDR1 SGHTA, CDR2 FQGNSA. V was pared by 5 bases and J by 5 bases, with 6 bases of the junction left unmatched. This CDR3 is built from 14 residues. The CDR3 here is CASSQSTGGYGYTF. The CDR3 bases are TGTGCCAGCAGCCAATCGACAGGGGGATATGGCTACACCTTC.

This clone was picked up one time. The rearrangement joins TRBV6-1 to TRBJ1-4; D gene ambiguous. The CDR3 totals 16 residues. Trimming cost V 1 base and J 5 bases, with 14 bases left between them. The germline V gene encodes CDR1 MNHNS and CDR2 SASEGT. The CDR3 sequence: CASSEGRAAFNEKLFF. The CDR3, as DNA: TGTGCCAGCAGTGAAGGGAGGGCAGCCTTCAATGAAAAACTGTTTTTT.